This T cell receptor (beta chain) is from a study of glioma-infiltrating T cells. Study findings and constraints: Gliomas, especially low-grade, showed above-expected tissue-blood divergence; non-neoplastic patients showed below. A blood CDR3 motif signature was depleted in highly divergent patients.

TCR alpha and beta CDR3 regions were amplified from RNA using iRepertoire nested multiplex PCR. MiXCR, applied by TCRdb to the multiplex PCR reads, yields one record per CDR3 protein. The sample contains more than 300,000 distinct CDR3 sequences, 41% of which appear only once. The CDR3 is 17 residues long. CDR1 is LGHNA, CDR2 YNFKEQ, per germline. V was trimmed by 4 bases and J by 3 bases, leaving 19 bases between them. In regard to this clonotype: Its antigen is not identified.

The sample comprised glioma tissue, nonneoplastic brain tissue, or PBMCs (not recorded which). This receptor was taken from a human donor with low-grade glioma or glioblastoma, undergoing nonglioma brain surgery, or in good health (not recorded which). V gene TRBV4-2 combines with J gene TRBJ1-3; D is undetermined. Here the CDR3 DNA reads TGTGCCAGCAGCCCACTCCCCGGACGCCTGAGTGGAAACACCATATATTTT. It codes for CASSPLPGRLSGNTIYF.